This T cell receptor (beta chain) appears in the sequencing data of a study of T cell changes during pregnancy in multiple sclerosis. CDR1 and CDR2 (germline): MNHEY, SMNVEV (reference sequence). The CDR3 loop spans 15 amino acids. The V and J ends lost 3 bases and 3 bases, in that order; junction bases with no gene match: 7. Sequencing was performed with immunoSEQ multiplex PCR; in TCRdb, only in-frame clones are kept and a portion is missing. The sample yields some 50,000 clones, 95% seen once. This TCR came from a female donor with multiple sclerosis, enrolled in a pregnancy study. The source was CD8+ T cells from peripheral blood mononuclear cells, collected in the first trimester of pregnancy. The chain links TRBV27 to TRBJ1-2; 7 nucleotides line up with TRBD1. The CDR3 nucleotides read TGTGCCAGCAGTTTTATAGGGGGCGCGGACTATGGCTACACCTTC. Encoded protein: CASSFIGGADYGYTF.